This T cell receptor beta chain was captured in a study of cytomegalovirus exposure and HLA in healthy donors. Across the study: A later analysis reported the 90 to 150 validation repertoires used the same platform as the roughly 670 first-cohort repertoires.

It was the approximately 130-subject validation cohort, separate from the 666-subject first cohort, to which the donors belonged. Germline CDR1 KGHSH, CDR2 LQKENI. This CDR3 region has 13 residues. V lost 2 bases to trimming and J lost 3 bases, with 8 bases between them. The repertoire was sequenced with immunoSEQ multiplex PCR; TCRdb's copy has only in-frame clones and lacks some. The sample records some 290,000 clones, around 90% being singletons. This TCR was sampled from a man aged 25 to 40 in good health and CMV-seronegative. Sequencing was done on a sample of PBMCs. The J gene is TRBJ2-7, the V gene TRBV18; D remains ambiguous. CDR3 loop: CASSPIERYEQYF. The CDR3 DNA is TGTGCCAGCTCACCAATCGAGCGCTACGAGCAGTACTTC.